The clone carrying this TCR beta chain was detected ten times or more. Its antigen is undetermined. TCRdb analysed the reads with MiXCR anew, one entry per CDR3 protein. Among 290,000 or so distinct CDR3 sequences listed, more than 20% were seen once. This sample is part of a study of T cell repertoires in cytomegalovirus infection. At the level of the study: Based on public TCR beta signatures, there were indications of CMV infection and of a matching HLA type.

Study results and caveats: The ex vivo response was dominated by HLA-C-restricted CMV-specific TCR beta clonotypes. Accumulated public TCR beta family frequency recognized individuals carrying CMV together with the relevant HLA.

The CDR3 is 14 residues long. With V trimmed by 5 bases and J by 2 bases, 3 bases remained unmatched. Germline-derived CDR1 and CDR2 are MDHEN and SYDVKM. The rearrangement joins TRBV28 to TRBJ2-1; TRBD1 matches 7 bases. Material: PBMCs. This receptor was obtained from a human donor in good health (CMV status not recorded). Some clones in this sample may be carry-over from other donors' samples. CDR3 coding DNA: TGTGCCAGCAGTCCCGGGACAGCCTACAATGAGCAGTTCTTC. It codes for CASSPGTAYNEQFF.